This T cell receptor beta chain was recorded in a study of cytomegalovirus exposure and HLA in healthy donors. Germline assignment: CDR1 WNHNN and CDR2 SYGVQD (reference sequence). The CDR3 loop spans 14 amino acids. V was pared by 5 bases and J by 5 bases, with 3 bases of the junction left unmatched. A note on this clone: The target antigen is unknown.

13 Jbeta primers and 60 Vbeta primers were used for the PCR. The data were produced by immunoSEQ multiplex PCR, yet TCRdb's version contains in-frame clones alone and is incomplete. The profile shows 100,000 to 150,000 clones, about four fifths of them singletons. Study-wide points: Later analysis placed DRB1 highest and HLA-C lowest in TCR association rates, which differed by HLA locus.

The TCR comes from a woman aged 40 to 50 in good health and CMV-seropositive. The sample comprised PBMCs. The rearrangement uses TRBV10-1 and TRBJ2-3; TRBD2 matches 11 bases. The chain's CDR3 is CASSTSGSRDTQYF. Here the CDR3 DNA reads TGCGCCAGCAGTACTAGCGGGAGTAGAGATACGCAGTATTTT.